The 27 T cell receptor beta chains given below trace back to one sample, sequenced in a study of blood T cell repertoires in COVID-19. Measured with immunoSEQ multiplex PCR; TCRdb has only the in-frame clones, and not every one. The sample shows around 20,000 clones, about 92% of them seen only once. The sequenced material came from peripheral blood. All receptors come from a human donor in a cohort sampled during active COVID-19.

This sequence joins TRBV5-1 and TRBJ2-1; TRBD2 aligns across 9 bases. Trimming removed 7 bases from V and 3 bases from J; junction bases left unmatched: 5. Germline V gene data show CDR1 as SGHRS and CDR2 as YFSETQ. CDR3 length equals 14 residues. The CDR3 sequence is CASSKREDYNEQFF. CDR3 DNA: TGCGCCAGCTCCAAGCGGGAGGACTACAATGAGCAGTTCTTC.

V and J are TRBV2 and TRBJ2-1; 10 bases fit TRBD2. Trimming cost V 5 bases and J 0 bases; bases outside gene matches: 10. Germline assignment: CDR1 SNHLY and CDR2 FYNNEI. The length of the CDR3 is 18 residues. The CDR3 DNA reads as TGTGCCAGCAGTCGAATCGGGACTAGCGTAAGCTCCTACAATGAGCAGTTCTTC. Its protein product is CASSRIGTSVSSYNEQFF.

The CDR3 is CASSYGGTTLGRQYF. As DNA, the CDR3 is TGTGCCAGCAGTTACGGGGGCACCACGCTGGGTAGGCAGTACTTC. The J gene is TRBJ2-7, the V gene TRBV6-5; D may be TRBD1 (6 bases). The CDR3 length is 15 residues. V lost 2 bases, J lost 9 bases, and 20 bases lay in between. Germline CDR1 reads MNHEY; CDR2 reads SVGAGI.

The chain couples TRBV7-2 to TRBJ2-3, with D possibly matching TRBD1 (5 bases). There are 15 residues in the CDR3. Trimming removed 2 bases from V and 2 bases from J, with 11 bases in between. Per the germline V gene, CDR1 is SGHTA and CDR2 is FQGNSA. CDR3 amino acids: CASSLWGLDTDTQYF. The CDR3 region has the DNA TGTGCCAGCAGCTTATGGGGCCTAGACACAGATACGCAGTATTTT.

The rearrangement links TRBV3-1 (or the pseudogene TRBV3-2) to TRBJ1-2; 9 bases are a match to TRBD1. Germline CDR1 and CDR2: LGHDT and YNNKEL (reference sequence). The trim removed 1 base at V and 1 base at J, leaving 1 base unmatched. The CDR3 spans 15 residues. The CDR3 DNA reads TGTGCCAGCAGCCAAGTGGGACAGGGTAACTATGGCTACACCTTC. Encoded protein: CASSQVGQGNYGYTF.

CDR3 DNA: TGTGCCAGCAGTCCACTAGCGGGGGGCCGAGATACGCAGTATTTT. Amino acid sequence: CASSPLAGGRDTQYF. The chain employs TRBV28 and TRBJ2-3; the match to TRBD2 covers 12 bases. CDR3 length equals 15 residues. CDR1 and CDR2 from the germline V gene are MDHEN and SYDVKM. V shed 5 bases and J 5 bases; nucleotides not matched to a gene: 5.

This chain connects TRBV24-1 to TRBJ2-1; 8 nucleotides line up with TRBD2. V shed 8 bases and J 4 bases; nucleotides not matched to a gene: 9. CDR1 is KGHDR, CDR2 SFDVKD, per germline. The CDR3 has 15 amino acids. The CDR3 bases are TGTGCCACCACCGGACGGGAGGGCTCGTACAATGAGCAGTTCTTC. Translating it yields CATTGREGSYNEQFF.

The V and J genes are TRBV5-6 and TRBJ1-1; D unclear. The V gene's germline CDR1 is SGHDT and CDR2 YYEEEE. The length of the CDR3 is 13 residues. V lost 3 bases to trimming and J lost 5 bases, with 11 bases between them. The CDR3 DNA reads as TGTGCCAGCAGCTCCATCCCAGGAACTGAAGCTTTCTTT. Translation gives CASSSIPGTEAFF.

J is TRBJ2-3 and V is TRBV7-2; D not certain. Trimming shortened V by 4 bases and J by 6 bases, and 20 bases separated the two germline ends. The CDR3 totals 16 residues. Germline V gene lookup returns CDR1 SGHTA and CDR2 FQGNSA. CDR3 loop: CASSWPLAGSRDTQYF. The CDR3 coding sequence is TGTGCCAGCAGCTGGCCCCTCGCTGGTTCTAGGGATACGCAGTATTTT.

The chain couples TRBV9 to TRBJ2-2; TRBD2 agrees at 8 bases. From germline, CDR1 is SGDLS and CDR2 YYNGEE. J was trimmed by 3 bases and V by 3 bases; bases with no gene match: 13. This CDR3 is built from 18 residues. The CDR3 is CASSAKNWGLGYTGELFF. Here the CDR3 DNA reads TGTGCCAGCAGCGCGAAAAATTGGGGACTAGGTTACACCGGGGAGCTGTTTTTT.

This clone was observed once. The chain couples TRBV29-1 to TRBJ2-7; 8 bases map to TRBD2. J gave up 2 bases and V 1 base, and 7 bases lay outside the gene matches. CDR1 is SQVTM and CDR2 is ANQGSEA in the germline V gene. The CDR3 is 15 amino acids. This chain's CDR3 is CSVEGSSGGAYEQYF. The CDR3 DNA follows: TGCAGCGTTGAAGGATCCAGCGGGGGAGCCTACGAGCAGTACTTC.

The chain recombines TRBV18 with TRBJ2-3; perhaps TRBD1 as D (5 bases). Deletions cut 3 bases from V and 4 bases from J, with 11 bases between. The CDR3 consists of 14 residues. Germline V gene data show CDR1 as KGHSH and CDR2 as LQKENI. This CDR3 reads CASSPAGWADTQYF. CDR3 in DNA: TGTGCCAGCTCACCGGCAGGGTGGGCAGATACGCAGTATTTT.

The chain couples TRBV19 to TRBJ2-7, with 11 bases that match TRBD1. V gave up 7 bases and J gave up 4 bases; unmatched junction bases: 6. Germline V CDR1 and CDR2: LNHDA, SQIVND (reference sequence). This CDR3 comprises 14 residues. The CDR3: CASTRTGGSYEQYF. CDR3 in DNA: TGTGCCAGTACACGGACAGGGGGCTCGTACGAGCAGTACTTC.

The V call is TRBV3-1 (or the pseudogene TRBV3-2), the J call TRBJ1-4; D is perhaps TRBD1 (5 bases). CDR1 and CDR2 from the germline V gene are LGHDT and YNNKEL (reference sequence). Trimming shortened V by 4 bases and J by 8 bases, and 11 bases separated the two germline ends. The CDR3 runs 13 residues. The CDR3: CASSPPKGEKLFF. Here the CDR3 DNA reads TGTGCCAGCAGCCCCCCTAAGGGGGAAAAACTGTTTTTT.

This clone has a handful of counts. The rearrangement uses TRBV5-1 and TRBJ2-7; D is perhaps TRBD1 (5 bases). There are 13 residues in the CDR3. Germline V gives CDR1 SGHRS, CDR2 YFSETQ. Between the trimmed V and J ends, which lost 0 bases and 3 bases, there was a span of 7 bases. Here the CDR3 reads CASSLGRDYEQYF. In DNA form, the CDR3 reads TGCGCCAGCAGCTTGGGCAGGGACTACGAGCAGTACTTC. The full variable domain, rest sourced from reference TRBV5-1 and TRBJ2-7, is KAGVTQTPRYLIKTRGQQVTLSCSPISGHRSVSWYQQTPGQGLQFLFEYFSETQRNKGNFPGRFSGRQFSNSRSEMNVSTLELGDSALYLCASSLGRDYEQYFGPGTRLTVT.

The J gene is TRBJ2-2, the V gene TRBV7-6; D not resolved. Trimming left V 1 base short and J 0 bases short, with 6 bases between. Germline CDR1 and CDR2: SGHVS and FNYEAQ. This CDR3 has 15 residues. This CDR3 reads CASSLGRTNTGELFF. The CDR3, as DNA: TGTGCCAGCAGCTTAGGCAGGACGAACACCGGGGAGCTGTTTTTT.

J is TRBJ1-2 and V is TRBV6-5, with unresolved D. Germline lookup yields CDR1 MNHEY and CDR2 SVGAGI. Between the trimmed V and J ends, which lost 0 bases and 1 base, there was a span of 6 bases. This CDR3 comprises 14 residues. CDR3 in DNA: TGTGCCAGCAGTTACTCCGCGAGTAACTATGGCTACACCTTC. Translation gives CASSYSASNYGYTF.

The chain uses TRBV7-8 and TRBJ2-2, with D perhaps matching TRBD2 (6 bases). The CDR3 is 16 residues long. Trimming pared 5 bases from V and 4 bases from J, leaving 17 bases between. Germline CDR1 is SGHVS and CDR2 is FQNEAQ. This CDR3 is CASSPGGWLGTGELFF. Here the CDR3 DNA reads TGTGCCAGCAGCCCAGGAGGGTGGCTGGGCACCGGGGAGCTGTTTTTT. Full variable domain (remainder filled in from reference TRBV7-8 and TRBJ2-2): GAGVSQSPRYKVAKRGQDVALRCDPISGHVSLFWYQQALGQGPEFLTYFQNEAQLDKSGLPSDRFFAERPEGSVSTLKIQRTQQEDSAVYLCASSPGGWLGTGELFFGEGSRLTVL.

The rearrangement uses TRBV19 and TRBJ1-5; the D gene is possibly TRBD1 (5 bases). V gave up 1 base and J gave up 3 bases, with 13 bases separating them. Germline values: CDR1 LNHDA, CDR2 SQIVND (reference sequence). The CDR3 is 16 amino acids. Here the CDR3 reads CASSIGAGRHNQPQHF. CDR3 bases: TGTGCCAGTAGTATAGGGGCAGGGAGGCACAATCAGCCCCAGCATTTT.

The V and J genes are TRBV4-3 and TRBJ2-7; 8 positions agree with TRBD2. Per the germline V gene, CDR1 is LGHNA and CDR2 is YSLEER. The V and J ends lost 1 base and 5 bases, in that order; junction bases with no gene match: 7. The CDR3 has 15 amino acids. The CDR3 region has the DNA TGCGCCAGCAGCCAAGCGGAGCGGGGGATGGACGAGCAGTACTTC. Its translation: CASSQAERGMDEQYF.

This clone was seen once. V and J are TRBV20-1 and TRBJ2-3, with TRBD2 as a possible D gene (6 bases). Germline-derived CDR1 and CDR2 are DFQATT and SNEGSKA (reference sequence). The CDR3 sequence is 14 residues long. Trimming removed 3 bases at V and 5 bases at J, with 15 bases between. The CDR3 DNA sequence: TGCAGTGCTAGTGCCGGTCCCGGGGGAGATACGCAGTATTTT. Translated: CSASAGPGGDTQYF.

The V gene is TRBV27, the J gene TRBJ2-1, with 8 bases that match TRBD2. Trimming cost V 2 bases and J 8 bases; bases outside gene matches: 2. The CDR3 is made up of 13 amino acids. Germline-derived CDR1 and CDR2 are MNHEY and SMNVEV (reference sequence). The CDR3 reads CASSLLGGDEQFF. CDR3 sequence (DNA): TGTGCCAGCAGTTTACTCGGGGGGGATGAGCAGTTCTTC.

This clone is large. The rearrangement uses TRBV19 and TRBJ2-1; tentatively, D is TRBD1 (5 bases). With 1 base removed from V and 9 bases from J, the gap between germline ends came to 13 bases. This CDR3 has 14 amino acids. Germline V gives CDR1 LNHDA, CDR2 SQIVND (reference sequence). As DNA, the CDR3 is TGTGCCAGTAGTATAGCCCCAGGGCCTAGTGAGCAGTTCTTC. Translating gives CASSIAPGPSEQFF.

The CDR3 DNA is TGTGCCAGTAGTACTATAGCGGGGTACGATCCTACGGGGCAGTACTTC. It specifies CASSTIAGYDPTGQYF. V gene TRBV19 combines with J gene TRBJ2-7; 8 positions agree with TRBD2. The CDR3 runs to 16 residues. Per the germline V gene, CDR1 is LNHDA and CDR2 is SQIVND (reference sequence). V was pared by 4 bases and J by 9 bases, with 17 bases of the junction left unmatched.

This clone was seen just once. The rearrangement links TRBV6-5 to TRBJ1-1; 7 bases fit TRBD1. There are 13 residues in the CDR3. Germline assignment: CDR1 MNHEY and CDR2 SVGAGI. With V trimmed by 6 bases and J by 1 base, 2 bases remained unmatched. CDR3 loop: CASSRQGNTEAFF. The CDR3 DNA is TGTGCCAGCAGCAGACAGGGGAACACTGAAGCTTTCTTT.

This clone was seen more than once but under ten times. The genes are TRBV7-2 and TRBJ2-3, with 7 positions matching TRBD1. The J segment lost 1 base and the V segment lost 1 base, leaving 8 bases of the junction unmatched. The CDR3 consists of 17 residues. Per germline, CDR1 SGHTA and CDR2 FQGNSA. In nucleotides, the CDR3 is TGTGCCAGCAGCTTAGTACCCGGGACAGTAGGCACAGATACGCAGTATTTT. Protein product: CASSLVPGTVGTDTQYF.

V gene TRBV27 combines with J gene TRBJ2-3, with 7 bases matching TRBD2. V lost 2 bases and J lost 4; bases outside the gene matches: 0. The CDR3 contains 13 residues. From germline, CDR1 is MNHEY and CDR2 SMNVEV (reference sequence). The chain's CDR3 is CASSLLAADTQYF. The CDR3 region has the DNA TGTGCCAGCAGTTTACTAGCGGCAGATACGCAGTATTTT.